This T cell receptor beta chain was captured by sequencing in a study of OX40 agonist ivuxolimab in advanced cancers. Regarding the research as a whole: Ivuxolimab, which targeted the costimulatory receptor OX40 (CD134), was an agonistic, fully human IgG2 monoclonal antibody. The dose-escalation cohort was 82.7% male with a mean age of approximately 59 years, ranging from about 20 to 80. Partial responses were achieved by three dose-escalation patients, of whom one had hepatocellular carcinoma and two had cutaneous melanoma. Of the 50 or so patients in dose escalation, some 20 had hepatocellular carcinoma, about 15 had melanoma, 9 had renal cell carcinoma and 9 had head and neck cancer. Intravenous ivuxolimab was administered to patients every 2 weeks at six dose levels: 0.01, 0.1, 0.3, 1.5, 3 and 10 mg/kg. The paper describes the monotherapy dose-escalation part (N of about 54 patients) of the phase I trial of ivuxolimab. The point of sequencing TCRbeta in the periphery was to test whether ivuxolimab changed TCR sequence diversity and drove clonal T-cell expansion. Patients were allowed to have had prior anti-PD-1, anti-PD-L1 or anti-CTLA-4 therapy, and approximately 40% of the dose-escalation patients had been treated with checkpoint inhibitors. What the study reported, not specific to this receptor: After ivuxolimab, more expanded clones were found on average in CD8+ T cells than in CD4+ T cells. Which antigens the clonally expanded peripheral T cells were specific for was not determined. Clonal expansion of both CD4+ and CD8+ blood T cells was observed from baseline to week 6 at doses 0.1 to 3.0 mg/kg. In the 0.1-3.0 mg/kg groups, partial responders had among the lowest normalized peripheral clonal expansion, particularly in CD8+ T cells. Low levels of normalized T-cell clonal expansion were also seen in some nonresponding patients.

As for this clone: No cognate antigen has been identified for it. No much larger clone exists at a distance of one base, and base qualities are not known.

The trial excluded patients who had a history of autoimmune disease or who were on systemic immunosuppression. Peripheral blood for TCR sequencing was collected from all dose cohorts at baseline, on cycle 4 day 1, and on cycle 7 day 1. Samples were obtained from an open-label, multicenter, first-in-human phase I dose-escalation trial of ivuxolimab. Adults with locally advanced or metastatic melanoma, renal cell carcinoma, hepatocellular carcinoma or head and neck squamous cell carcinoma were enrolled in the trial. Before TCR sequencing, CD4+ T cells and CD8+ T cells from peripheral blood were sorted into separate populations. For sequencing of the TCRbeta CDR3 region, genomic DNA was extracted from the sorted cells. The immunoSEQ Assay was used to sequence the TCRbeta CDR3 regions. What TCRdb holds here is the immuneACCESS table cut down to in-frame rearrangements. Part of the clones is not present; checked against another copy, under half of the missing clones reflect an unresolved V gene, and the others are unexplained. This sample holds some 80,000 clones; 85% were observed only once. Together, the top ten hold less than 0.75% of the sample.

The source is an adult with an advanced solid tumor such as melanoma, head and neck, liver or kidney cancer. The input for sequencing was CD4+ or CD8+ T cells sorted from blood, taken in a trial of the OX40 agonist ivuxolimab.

The CDR3 reads CASSIRGGDEQYF. Read as DNA, the sequence is TGTGCCAGTAGTATAAGGGGCGGGGACGAGCAGTACTTC. The chain joins TRBV19 to TRBJ2-7, and the D gene may be TRBD2, 6 bases matching. Trimming costs V 2 bases and J 5 bases, and their ends lie 10 bases apart. The germline V gene (reference sequence) provides CDR1 LNHDA and CDR2 SQIVND. Including cysteine and phenylalanine, the CDR3 has 13 amino acids. Of the read, only the CDR3 DNA is kept; its 39 bases are in frame from base 1. Joined to the reference TRBV19 and TRBJ2-7 proteins, this CDR3 gives the full variable domain: DGGITQSPKYLFRKEGQNVTLSCEQNLNHDAMYWYRQDPGQGLRLIYYSQIVNDFQKGDIAEGYSVSREKKESFPLTVTSAQKNPTAFYLCASSIRGGDEQYFGPGTRLTVT.